The entry below gives a single T cell receptor (beta chain) sequence along with its context. Its antigen is unknown. This record comes from a study of CXCR3-negative and CXCR3-positive naive CD8 T cells (dated by TCRdb to between 2018 and 2021). Background for the entire study: In total, roughly 130 million TRB reads were obtained, corresponding to roughly 1.5 +/- 0.3 million reads per library. Data from fewer than 12 donors, pooled across two independent experiments, went into the diversity and physicochemical repertoire analyses. For the TRBV-TRBJ cluster analysis, the naive subsets came from a handful of donors, while the memory cells came from 3 donors. The investigation overall reported the following: Because surface CD5, which is linked to self-reactivity in mice, was comparable between the naive subsets, TCR interaction strength was also inferred from TRB CDR3 physicochemical properties. Comparably high repertoire diversity was found in both naive subsets, whereas much lower repertoire diversity was found in memory CD8+ T cells. Freshly isolated PBMCs were used for most assays because CXCR3 expression went down partially after cryopreservation. TRB CDR3s from CXCR3-positive naive cells showed higher hydrophobicity (lower Kidera factor 4), lower energy, and higher strength and volume indices than CXCR3-negative naive cells. Within the same donor, TRBV-TRBJ usage looked similar between naive CXCR3-negative and CXCR3-positive cells, but memory cells had distinct patterns.

The reads were generated on a NextSeq 550. The Human TCR Profiling Kit (MiLaboratory) was used to prepare UMI-labeled 5' RACE TRB cDNA libraries. cDNA synthesis used the entire amount of extracted RNA, and PCR amplification then used the entire amount of cDNA produced. The libraries were made side by side, with each library going through the same number of PCR cycles. Per the source publication's procedure: With a requirement of at least two reads per UMI, MIGEC and MiXCR extracted about 57,000 +/- 9,900 unique UMI-labeled TRB cDNA molecules per library. Each library averaged about 37,000 +/- 9,700 functional in-frame TRB CDR3 nucleotide clonotypes without stop codons. After each sample was downsampled to 5000 UMI-labeled TRB molecules, VDJtools was used to calculate diversity metrics such as normalized Shannon-Wiener and Chao1. VDJtools computed clonotype-size-weighted physicochemical properties of the central five CDR3 residues: interaction energy, strength, volume and Kidera factor 4. The reads underwent TCRdb reprocessing, giving one record for each CDR3 protein sequence and no DNA. The authors' filters were not applied to this entry. This sample's table has entries for over 100,000 distinct CDR3 sequences. The ten largest account for about 0.3% of the sample.

There are 15 amino acids in the CDR3, from cysteine to phenylalanine inclusive. The record lacks a DNA sequence. The germline V gene provides CDR1 SGHDN and CDR2 FVKESK. Each CD8+ T cell subset was flow-sorted in triplicate, with roughly 330,000 cells per subset placed directly into RLT lysis buffer. Naive CD8+ T cells were defined stringently as CD45RO-CCR7+CD27+CD95- to exclude memory contaminants. Peripheral blood mononuclear cells were isolated from buffy coats using standard density gradient centrifugation. Naive CXCR3-negative and CXCR3-positive CD8+ T cells were flow-sorted using a FACSAria III. An RNeasy Mini Kit was used to extract total RNA from the sorted cells.

Sequencing was carried out using naive CXCR3- CD8+ T cells from blood. Per the publication, the cell subset or site label means: CD45RO-CCR7+CD27+CD95- naive CD8+ T cells lacking CXCR3 (TNR3-). This receptor chain uses TRBV14 and TRBJ2-7. The TCR originated in a human donor in good health. Some clones in this sample may be carry-over from other donors' samples. The CDR3 sequence is CASSQETGGIREQYF.